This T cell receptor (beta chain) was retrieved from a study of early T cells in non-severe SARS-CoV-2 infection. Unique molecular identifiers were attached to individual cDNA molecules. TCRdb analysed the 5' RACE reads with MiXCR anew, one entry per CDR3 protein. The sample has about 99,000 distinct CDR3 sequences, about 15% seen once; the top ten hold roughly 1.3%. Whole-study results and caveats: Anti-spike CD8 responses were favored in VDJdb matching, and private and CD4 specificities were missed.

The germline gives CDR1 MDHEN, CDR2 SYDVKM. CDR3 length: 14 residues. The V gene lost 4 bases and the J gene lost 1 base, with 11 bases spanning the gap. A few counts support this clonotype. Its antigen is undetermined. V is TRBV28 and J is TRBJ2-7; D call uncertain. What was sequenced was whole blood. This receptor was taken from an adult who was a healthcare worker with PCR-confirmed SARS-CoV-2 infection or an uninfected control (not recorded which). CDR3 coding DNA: TGTGCCAGCAGTTGGGCCGGTCCTTCCTACGAGCAGTACTTC. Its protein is CASSWAGPSYEQYF.